This T cell receptor (beta chain) derives from a study of T cell responses to AZD1222 COVID-19 vaccine. Findings and caveats of the study: Mostly white British, mostly female donors; authors suggested clonal diversity may be underestimated. Increased Spike-specific TCR breadth and depth were observed after two AZD1222 doses. Spike as a whole was targeted by vaccine-associated CD4 TCRs, dominant at 160-218 and 743-854. Epitopes outside B.1.351 and B.1.1.7 mutated regions reportedly drew nearly half of spike TCRs.

Notes on this clone: What it recognizes is unknown.

Germline values: CDR1 SNHLY, CDR2 FYNNEI. The CDR3 loop spans 15 amino acids. V lost 6 bases to trimming and J lost 5 bases, with 16 bases between them. Measured with immunoSEQ multiplex PCR; TCRdb has only the in-frame clones, and not every one. Among over 65,000 clones listed, just under 90% were seen once. The sequenced sample was peripheral blood, obtained on day 0 of AZD1222 vaccination. The chain recombines TRBV2 with TRBJ2-2, with a tentative D call TRBD1 (6 bases). The clonotype originates from an adult in good health. CDR3 sequence reads: CASSLEGRGTGELFF. The CDR3 nucleotides are TGTGCCAGCAGCCTTGAGGGTAGGGGGACCGGGGAGCTGTTTTTT. The full variable domain, in which reference TRBV2 and TRBJ2-2 provide the parts outside the CDR3, is EPEVTQTPSHQVTQMGQEVILRCVPISNHLYFYWYRQILGQKVEFLVSFYNNEISEKSEIFDDQFSVERPDGSNFTLKIRSTKLEDSAMYFCASSLEGRGTGELFFGEGSRLTVL.